This entry concerns a single T cell receptor (beta chain). Its antigen is unidentified. With UMI labels, 5' RACE was used to prepare the TRB cDNA libraries. From the 5' RACE reads, TCRdb lists one entry per CDR3 protein and no DNA. This sample contains roughly 50,000 distinct CDR3 sequences. These data come from a study of CXCR3-negative and CXCR3-positive naive CD8 T cells. Germline V gene sequence: CDR1 MNHNY, CDR2 SVGAGI (reference sequence). The CDR3 contains 14 residues. General study findings and limits: The TRBV-TRBJ usage of naive CXCR3-negative and CXCR3-positive cells was similar, but that of memory cells differed. From TRB CDR3 properties, TCR strength was inferred; surface CD5 did not differ between naive subsets.

This sequence joins TRBV6-6 and TRBJ2-3. The sample consisted of memory CD8+ T cells from blood. The clonotype comes from a human donor in good health. Some clones in this sample may be carry-over from other donors' samples. The CDR3 loop reads CASSYGGNTDTQYF.